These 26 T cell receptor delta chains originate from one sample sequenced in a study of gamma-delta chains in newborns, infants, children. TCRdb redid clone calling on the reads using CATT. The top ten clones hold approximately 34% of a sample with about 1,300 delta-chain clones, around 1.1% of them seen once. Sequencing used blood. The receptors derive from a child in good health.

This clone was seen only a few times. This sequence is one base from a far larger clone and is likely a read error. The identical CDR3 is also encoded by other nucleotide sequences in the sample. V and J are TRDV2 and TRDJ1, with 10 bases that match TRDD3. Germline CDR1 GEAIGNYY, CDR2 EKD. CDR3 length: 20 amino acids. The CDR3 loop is CACDPLSTGGSSRYTDKLIF. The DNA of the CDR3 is TGTGCCTGTGACCCACTCAGTACTGGGGGATCATCCCGGTACACCGATAAGCTCATCTTT.

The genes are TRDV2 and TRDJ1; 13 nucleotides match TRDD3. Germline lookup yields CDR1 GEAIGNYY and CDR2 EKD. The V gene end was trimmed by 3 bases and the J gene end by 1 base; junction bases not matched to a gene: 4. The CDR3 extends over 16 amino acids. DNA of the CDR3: TGTGCCTGTGACGGACTGGGGGATACGGGCACCGATAAACTCATCTTT. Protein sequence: CACDGLGDTGTDKLIF.

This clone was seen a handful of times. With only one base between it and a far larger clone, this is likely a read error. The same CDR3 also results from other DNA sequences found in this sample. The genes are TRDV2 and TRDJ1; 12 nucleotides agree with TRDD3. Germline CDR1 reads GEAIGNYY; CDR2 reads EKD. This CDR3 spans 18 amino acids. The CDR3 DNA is TGTGCCTGTGACCTTATACTGGGGGATACACGGTACACCGATAAGCTCATCTTT. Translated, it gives CACDLILGDTRYTDKLIF.

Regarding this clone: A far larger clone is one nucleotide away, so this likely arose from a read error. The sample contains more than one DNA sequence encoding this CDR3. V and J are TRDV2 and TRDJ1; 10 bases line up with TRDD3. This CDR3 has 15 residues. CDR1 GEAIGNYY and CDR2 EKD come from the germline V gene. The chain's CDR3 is CACDTLGDSGDKLIF. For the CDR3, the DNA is TGTGCCTGTGACACGCTGGGGGATAGTGGCGATAAGCTCATCTTT.

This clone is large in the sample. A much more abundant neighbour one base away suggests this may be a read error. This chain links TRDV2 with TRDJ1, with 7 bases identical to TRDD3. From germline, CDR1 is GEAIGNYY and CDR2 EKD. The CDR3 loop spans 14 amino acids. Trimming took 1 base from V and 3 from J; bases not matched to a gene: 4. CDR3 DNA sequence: TGTGCCTGTGACACGCTGGGGGGTTCCGATAAACTCATCTTT. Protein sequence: CACDTLGGSDKLIF.

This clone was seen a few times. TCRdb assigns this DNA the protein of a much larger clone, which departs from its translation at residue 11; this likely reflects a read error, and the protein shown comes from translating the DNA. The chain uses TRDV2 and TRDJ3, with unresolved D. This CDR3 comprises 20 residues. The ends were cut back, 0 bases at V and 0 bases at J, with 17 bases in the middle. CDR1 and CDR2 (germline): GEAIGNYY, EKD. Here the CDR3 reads CACDTLKRIPNSWDTRQMFF. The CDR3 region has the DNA TGTGCCTGTGACACCTTGAAGCGGATTCCAAACTCCTGGGACACCCGACAGATGTTTTTC.

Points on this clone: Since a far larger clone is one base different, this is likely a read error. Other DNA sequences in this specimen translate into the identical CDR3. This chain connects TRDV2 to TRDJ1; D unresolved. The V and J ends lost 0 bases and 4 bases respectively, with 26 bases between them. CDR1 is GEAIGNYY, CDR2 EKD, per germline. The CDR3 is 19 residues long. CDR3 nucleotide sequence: TGTGCCTGTGACACCGTTCAAGGCGTACTGAAAACCCCGGACGATAAACTCATCTTT. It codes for CACDTVQGVLKTPDDKLIF.

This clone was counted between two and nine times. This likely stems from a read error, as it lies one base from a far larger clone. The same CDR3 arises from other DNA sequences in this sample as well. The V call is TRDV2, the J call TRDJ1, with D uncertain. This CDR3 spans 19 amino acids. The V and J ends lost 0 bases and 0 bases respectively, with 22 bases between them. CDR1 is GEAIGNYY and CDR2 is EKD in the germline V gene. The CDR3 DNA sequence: TGTGCCTGTGACACCGTGGATCGGAGCCTTACCTCACACACCGATAAACTCATCTTT. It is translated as CACDTVDRSLTSHTDKLIF.

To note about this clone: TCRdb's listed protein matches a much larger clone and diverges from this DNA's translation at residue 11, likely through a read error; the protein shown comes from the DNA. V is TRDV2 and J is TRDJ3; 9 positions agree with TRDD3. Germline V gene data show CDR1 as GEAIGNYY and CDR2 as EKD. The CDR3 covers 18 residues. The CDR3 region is CACDTGGYSSRDTRQMFF. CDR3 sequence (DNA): TGTGCCTGTGACACAGGGGGATACAGCTCCCGGGACACCCGACAGATGTTTTTC.

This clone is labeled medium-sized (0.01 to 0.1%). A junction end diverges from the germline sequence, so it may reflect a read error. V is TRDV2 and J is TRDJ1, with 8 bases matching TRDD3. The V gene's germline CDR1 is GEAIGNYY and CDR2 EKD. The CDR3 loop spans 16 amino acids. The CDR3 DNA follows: TGTGCCTGTGACTCCGTCGGGGATACTCAAACCGGTAAACTCATCTTT. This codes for CACDSVGDTQTGKLIF.

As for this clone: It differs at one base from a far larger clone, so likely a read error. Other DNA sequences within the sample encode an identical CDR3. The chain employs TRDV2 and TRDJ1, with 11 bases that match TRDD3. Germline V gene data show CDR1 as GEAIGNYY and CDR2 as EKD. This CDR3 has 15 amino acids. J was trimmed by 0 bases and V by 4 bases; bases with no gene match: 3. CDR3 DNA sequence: TGTGCCTGTGATGGACTGGGGGATAACACCGATAAACTCATCTTT. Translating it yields CACDGLGDNTDKLIF.

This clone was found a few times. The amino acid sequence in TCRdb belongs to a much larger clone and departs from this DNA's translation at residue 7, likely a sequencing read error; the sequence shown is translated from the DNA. For the CDR3, the DNA is TGTGCCTGTGTCACCGCTAGGGCTGTGAGCTCCTGGGACACCCGACAGATGTTTTTC. Translating it yields CACVTARAVSSWDTRQMFF. This chain connects TRDV2 to TRDJ3; D not certain. Germline loops: CDR1 GEAIGNYY, CDR2 EKD. The CDR3 runs 19 residues.

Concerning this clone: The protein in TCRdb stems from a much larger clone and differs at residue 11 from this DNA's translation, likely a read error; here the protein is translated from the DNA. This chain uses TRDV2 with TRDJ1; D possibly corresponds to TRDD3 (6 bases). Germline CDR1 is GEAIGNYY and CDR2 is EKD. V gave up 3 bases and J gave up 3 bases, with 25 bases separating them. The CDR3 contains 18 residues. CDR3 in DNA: TGTGCCTGTGACCCCCTGGTCGGGGGGGAGGGGGACGCCGATAAACTCATCTTT. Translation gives CACDPLVGGEGDADKLIF.

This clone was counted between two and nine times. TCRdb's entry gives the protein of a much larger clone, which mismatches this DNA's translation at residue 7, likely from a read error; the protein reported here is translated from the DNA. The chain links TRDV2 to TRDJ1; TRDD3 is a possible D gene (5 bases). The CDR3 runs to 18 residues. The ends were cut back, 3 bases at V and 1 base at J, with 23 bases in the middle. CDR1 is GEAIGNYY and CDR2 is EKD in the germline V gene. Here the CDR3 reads CACDAIPGASRGTDKLIF. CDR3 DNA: TGTGCCTGTGACGCGATACCGGGGGCTAGTCGCGGCACCGATAAACTCATCTTT.

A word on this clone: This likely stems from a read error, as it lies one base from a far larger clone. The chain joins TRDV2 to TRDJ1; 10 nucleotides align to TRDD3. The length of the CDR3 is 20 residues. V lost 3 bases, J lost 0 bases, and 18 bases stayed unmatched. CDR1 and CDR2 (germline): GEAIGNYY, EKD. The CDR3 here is CACDPLSTGGSSQYTDKLIF. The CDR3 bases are TGTGCCTGTGACCCACTCAGTACTGGGGGATCATCCCAGTACACCGATAAACTCATCTTT.

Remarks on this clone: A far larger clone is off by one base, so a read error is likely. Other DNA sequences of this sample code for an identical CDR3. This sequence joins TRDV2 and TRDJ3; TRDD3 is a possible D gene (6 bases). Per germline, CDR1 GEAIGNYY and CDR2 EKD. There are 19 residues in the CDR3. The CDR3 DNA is TGTGCCTGTGTCACCGCTGGGGCCGTGAGCTCCTGGGACACCCGACAGATGTTTTTC. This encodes CACVTAGAVSSWDTRQMFF.

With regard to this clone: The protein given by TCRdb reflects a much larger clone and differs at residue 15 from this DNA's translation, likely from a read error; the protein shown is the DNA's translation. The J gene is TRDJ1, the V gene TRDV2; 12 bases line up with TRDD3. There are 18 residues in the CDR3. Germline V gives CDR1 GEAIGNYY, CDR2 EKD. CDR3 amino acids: CACDLILGDTRYTDRLIF. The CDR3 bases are TGTGCCTGTGACCTTATACTGGGGGATACACGGTACACCGATAGACTCATCTTT.

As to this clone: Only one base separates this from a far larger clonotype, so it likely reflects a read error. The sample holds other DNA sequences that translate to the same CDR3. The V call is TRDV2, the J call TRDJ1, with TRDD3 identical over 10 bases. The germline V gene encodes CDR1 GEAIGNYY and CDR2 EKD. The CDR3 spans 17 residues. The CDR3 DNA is TGTGCCTGTGACACCTCGGGGGATACGGAGTACACCGACAAACTCATCTTT. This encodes CACDTSGDTEYTDKLIF.

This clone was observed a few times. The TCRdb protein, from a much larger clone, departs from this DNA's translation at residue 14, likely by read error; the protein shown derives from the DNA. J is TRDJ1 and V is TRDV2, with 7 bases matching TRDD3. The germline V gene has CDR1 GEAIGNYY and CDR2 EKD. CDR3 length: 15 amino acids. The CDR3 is CACDTVGGSTDKLTF. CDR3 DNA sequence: TGTGCCTGTGACACCGTGGGGGGATCCACCGATAAACTCACCTTT.

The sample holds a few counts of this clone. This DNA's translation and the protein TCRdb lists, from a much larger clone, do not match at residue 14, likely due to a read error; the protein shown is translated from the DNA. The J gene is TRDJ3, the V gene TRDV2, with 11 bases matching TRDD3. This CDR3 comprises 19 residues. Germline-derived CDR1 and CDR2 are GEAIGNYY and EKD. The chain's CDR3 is CACDALLGDSSWDARQMFF. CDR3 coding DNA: TGTGCCTGTGACGCCCTACTGGGGGATAGCTCCTGGGACGCCCGACAGATGTTTTTC.

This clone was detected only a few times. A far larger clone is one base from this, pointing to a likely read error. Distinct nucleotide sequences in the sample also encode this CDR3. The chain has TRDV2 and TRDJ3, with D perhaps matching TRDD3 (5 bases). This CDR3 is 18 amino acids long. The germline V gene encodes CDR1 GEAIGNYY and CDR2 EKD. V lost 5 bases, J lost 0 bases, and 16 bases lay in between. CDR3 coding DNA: TGTGCCTGTGTCACAGGGGGGTACAGCTCCTGGGACACCCGACAGATGTTTTTC. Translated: CACVTGGYSSWDTRQMFF.

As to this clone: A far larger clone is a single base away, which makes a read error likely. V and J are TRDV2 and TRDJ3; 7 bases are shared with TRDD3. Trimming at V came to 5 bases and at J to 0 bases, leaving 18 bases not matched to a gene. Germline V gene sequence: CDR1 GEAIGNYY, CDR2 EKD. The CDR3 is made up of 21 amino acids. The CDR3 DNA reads TGTGCCTGTGGCACTGCCGAGGGTGGGGGAACGAGCTCCTGGGACACCCGACAGATGTTTTTC. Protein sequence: CACGTAEGGGTSSWDTRQMFF.

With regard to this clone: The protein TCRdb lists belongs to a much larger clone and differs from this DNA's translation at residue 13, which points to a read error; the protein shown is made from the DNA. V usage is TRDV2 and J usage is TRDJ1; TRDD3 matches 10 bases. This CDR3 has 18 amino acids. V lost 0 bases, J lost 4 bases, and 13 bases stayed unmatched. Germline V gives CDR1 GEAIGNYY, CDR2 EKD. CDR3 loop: CACDTVPTGGLNIDKLIF. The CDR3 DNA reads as TGTGCCTGTGACACCGTTCCTACTGGGGGATTGAACATCGATAAACTCATCTTT.

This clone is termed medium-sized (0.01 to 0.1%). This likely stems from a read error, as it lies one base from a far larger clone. CDR3 DNA: TGTGCCTGTGACACCTTGAGGCGGATTCCAAGCTCCTGGGACACCCGACAGATGTTTTTC. Translated: CACDTLRRIPSSWDTRQMFF. This sequence joins TRDV2 and TRDJ3, with D unclear. Germline loops: CDR1 GEAIGNYY, CDR2 EKD. V shed 0 bases and J shed 0 bases, with 17 bases lying between them. The CDR3 extends over 20 amino acids.

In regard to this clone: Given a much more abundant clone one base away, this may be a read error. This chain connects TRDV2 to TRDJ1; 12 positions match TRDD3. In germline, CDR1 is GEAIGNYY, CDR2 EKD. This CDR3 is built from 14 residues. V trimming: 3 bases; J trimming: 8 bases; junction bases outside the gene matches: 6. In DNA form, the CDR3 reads TGTGCCTGTGACGCGGTACTGGGGGATACCAAACTCATCTTT. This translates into CACDAVLGDTKLIF.

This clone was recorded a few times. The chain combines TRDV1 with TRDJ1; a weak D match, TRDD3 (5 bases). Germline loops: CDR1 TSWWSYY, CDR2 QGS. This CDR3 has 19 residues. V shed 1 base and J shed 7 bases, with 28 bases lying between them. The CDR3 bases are TGTGCTCTTGGGGAACGCCAACCTTACGGAGCTGCGGGATCGGCTAAACTCATCTTT. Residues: CALGERQPYGAAGSAKLIF.